This T cell receptor (beta chain) was retrieved from a study of beta chain features in type 1 diabetes. Whole-study findings and limits: Within each of all four CD4+ subsets, Type 1 diabetes patients had TCRB CDR3s that were moderately but significantly shorter.

The whole isolated RNA underwent reverse transcription, so sequencing captured expressed TCRB transcripts. The assay was immunoSEQ multiplex PCR, and TCRdb's table has in-frame clones only and misses some. The sample lists approximately 250,000 clones; 9.6% were seen once. This CDR3 contains 17 residues. V was pared by 1 base and J by 2 bases, with 3 bases of the junction left unmatched. Germline CDR1 is SEHNR and CDR2 is FQNEAQ (reference sequence). In its sample, this clone was seen a few times. Antigen: not known. The receptor's source is a young woman in good health. The sample taken for sequencing was naive CD4+ T cells from blood. The V gene is TRBV7-9, the J gene TRBJ2-6; 9 nucleotides align to TRBD1. The CDR3 DNA is TGTGCCAGCAGCTTAGAACAGGGGGCGGCTGGGGCCAACGTCCTGACTTTC. This sequence encodes CASSLEQGAAGANVLTF.